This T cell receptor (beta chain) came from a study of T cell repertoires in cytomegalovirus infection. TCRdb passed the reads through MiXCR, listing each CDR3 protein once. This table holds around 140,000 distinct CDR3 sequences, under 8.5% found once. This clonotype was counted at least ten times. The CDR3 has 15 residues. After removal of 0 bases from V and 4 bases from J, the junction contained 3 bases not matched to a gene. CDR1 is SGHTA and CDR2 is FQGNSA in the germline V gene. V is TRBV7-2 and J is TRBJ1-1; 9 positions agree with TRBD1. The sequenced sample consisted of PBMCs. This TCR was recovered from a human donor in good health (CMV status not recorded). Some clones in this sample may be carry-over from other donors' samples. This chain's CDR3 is CASSLAGTGFTEAFF. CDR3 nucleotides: TGTGCCAGCAGCTTAGCCGGGACAGGGTTCACTGAAGCTTTCTTT.